The T cell receptor (beta chain) under discussion was sequenced for a study of T cells in Graves' hyperthyroidism and ophthalmopathy. The CDR3 regions of TCR beta were amplified from RNA transcripts. First-round RT-PCR of the TCR CDR3 relied on the HTBI primer set. TCRdb fed the multiplex PCR reads into MiXCR, producing one record per CDR3 protein. Of tens of thousands of distinct CDR3 sequences listed, roughly 56% are singletons. The CDR3 is 15 residues long. Per germline, CDR1 ENHRY and CDR2 SYGVKD. V shed 3 bases and J shed 5 bases, with 17 bases lying between them. Exclusion criteria comprised uncontrolled infection, other autoimmune disease, pregnancy or lactation.

J is TRBJ2-7 and V is TRBV10-3; D unclear. The sequence came from a man in his late teens or twenties with Graves' hyperthyroidism. Sequencing was carried out using peripheral blood or thyroid tissue (not recorded which). DNA of the CDR3: TGTGCCATCAGTGAAACTCGGCTACACCCCAACGAGCAGTACTTC. Protein product: CAISETRLHPNEQYF.